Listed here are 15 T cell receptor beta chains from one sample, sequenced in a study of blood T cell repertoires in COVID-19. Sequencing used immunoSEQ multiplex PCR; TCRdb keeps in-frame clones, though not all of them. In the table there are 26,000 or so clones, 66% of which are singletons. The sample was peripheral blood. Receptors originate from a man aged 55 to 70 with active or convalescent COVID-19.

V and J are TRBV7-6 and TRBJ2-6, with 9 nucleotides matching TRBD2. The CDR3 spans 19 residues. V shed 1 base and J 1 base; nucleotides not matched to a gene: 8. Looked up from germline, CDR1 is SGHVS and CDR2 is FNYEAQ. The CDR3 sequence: CASSLGWLAGRSGANVLTF. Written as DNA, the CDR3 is TGTGCCAGCAGCTTAGGCTGGCTAGCGGGACGATCTGGGGCCAACGTCCTGACTTTC. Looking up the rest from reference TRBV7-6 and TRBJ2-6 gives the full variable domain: GAGVSQSPRYKVTKRGQDVALRCDPISGHVSLYWYRQALGQGPEFLTYFNYEAQQDKSGLPNDRFSAERPEGSISTLTIQRTEQRDSAMYRCASSLGWLAGRSGANVLTFGAGSRLTVL.

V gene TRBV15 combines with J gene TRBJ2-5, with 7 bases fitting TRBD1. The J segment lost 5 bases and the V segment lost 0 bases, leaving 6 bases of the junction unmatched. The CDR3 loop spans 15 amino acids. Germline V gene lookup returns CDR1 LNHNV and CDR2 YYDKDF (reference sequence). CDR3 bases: TGTGCCACCAGCAGAGATAAGGGGGCGGAGGAGACCCAGTACTTC. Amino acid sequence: CATSRDKGAEETQYF.

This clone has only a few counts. The CDR3 protein is CASGSDSQAFF. CDR3 nucleotide sequence: TGCGCCAGCGGATCGGACAGTCAAGCTTTCTTT. The J gene is TRBJ1-1, the V gene TRBV5-1, with D possibly matching TRBD1 (6 bases). The CDR3 covers 11 residues. V was shortened by 7 bases and J by 9 bases, with 13 bases between the two germline ends. Germline V CDR1 and CDR2: SGHRS, YFSETQ.

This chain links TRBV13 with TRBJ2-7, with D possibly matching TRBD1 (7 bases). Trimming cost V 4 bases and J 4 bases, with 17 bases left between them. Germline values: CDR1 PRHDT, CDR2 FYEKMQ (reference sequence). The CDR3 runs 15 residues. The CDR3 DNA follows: TGTGCCAGCAGCTCTGGGGCCAGGGGGGATTACGAGCAGTACTTC. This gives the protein CASSSGARGDYEQYF.

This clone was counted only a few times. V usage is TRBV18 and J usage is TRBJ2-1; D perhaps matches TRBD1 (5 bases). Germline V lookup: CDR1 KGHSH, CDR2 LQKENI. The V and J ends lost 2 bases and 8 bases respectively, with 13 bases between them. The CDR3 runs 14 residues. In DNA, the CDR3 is TGTGCCAGCTCACCAGGGGCTGGAGACCATGAGCAGTTCTTC. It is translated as CASSPGAGDHEQFF.

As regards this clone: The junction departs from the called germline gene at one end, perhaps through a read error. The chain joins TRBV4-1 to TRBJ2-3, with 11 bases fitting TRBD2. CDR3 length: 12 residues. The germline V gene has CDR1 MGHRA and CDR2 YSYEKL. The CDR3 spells CTSSKTSGERYF. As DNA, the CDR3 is TGCACCAGCAGCAAGACTAGCGGGGAACGGTATTTT.

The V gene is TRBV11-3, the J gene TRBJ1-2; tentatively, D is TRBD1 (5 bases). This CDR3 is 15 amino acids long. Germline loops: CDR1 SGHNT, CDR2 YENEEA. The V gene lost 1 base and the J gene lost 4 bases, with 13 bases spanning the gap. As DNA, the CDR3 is TGTGCCAGCAGCTTAGGTAACGGCAGGGCCTATGGCTACACCTTC. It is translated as CASSLGNGRAYGYTF.

CDR3 bases: TGTGCCAGCAGCCCCTACCATAGCTCTGGGGCCAACGTCCTGACTTTC. The encoded protein is CASSPYHSSGANVLTF. The chain uses TRBV7-2 and TRBJ2-6; D ambiguous. The germline V gene has CDR1 SGHTA and CDR2 FQGNSA. CDR3 length equals 16 residues. Trimming removed 5 bases from V and 0 bases from J, with 11 bases in between.

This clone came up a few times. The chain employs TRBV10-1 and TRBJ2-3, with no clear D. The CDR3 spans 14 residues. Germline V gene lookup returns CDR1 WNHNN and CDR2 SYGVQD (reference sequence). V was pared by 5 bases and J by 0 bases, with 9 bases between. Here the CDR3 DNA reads TGCGCCAGCAGTCCAGACGGGAGCACAGATACGCAGTATTTT. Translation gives CASSPDGSTDTQYF.

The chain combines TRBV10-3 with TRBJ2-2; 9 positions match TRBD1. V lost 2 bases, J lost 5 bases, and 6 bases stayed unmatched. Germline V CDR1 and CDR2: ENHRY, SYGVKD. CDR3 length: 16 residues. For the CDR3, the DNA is TGTGCCATCAGTGAGGGACAGGGGCGAGGAACCGGGGAGCTGTTTTTT. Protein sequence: CAISEGQGRGTGELFF.

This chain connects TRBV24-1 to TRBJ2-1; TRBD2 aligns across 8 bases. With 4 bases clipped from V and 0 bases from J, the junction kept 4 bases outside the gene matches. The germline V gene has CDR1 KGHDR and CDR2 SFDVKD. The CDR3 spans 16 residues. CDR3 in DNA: TGTGCCACCAGTGACCCCACTAGCGGCTCCTACAATGAGCAGTTCTTC. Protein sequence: CATSDPTSGSYNEQFF.

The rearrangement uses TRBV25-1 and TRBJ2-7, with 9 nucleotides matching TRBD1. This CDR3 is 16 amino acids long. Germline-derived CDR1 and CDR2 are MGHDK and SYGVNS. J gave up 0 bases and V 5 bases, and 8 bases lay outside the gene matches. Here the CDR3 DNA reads TGTGCCAGCAGTAAATCCGGGACAGGGTACTCCTACGAGCAGTACTTC. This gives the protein CASSKSGTGYSYEQYF.

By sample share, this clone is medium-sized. CDR3 amino acids: CASSDRDRDSYEQYF. The CDR3 DNA follows: TGTGCCAGCAGCGACCGGGACAGGGACTCCTACGAGCAGTACTTC. This chain uses TRBV21-1 with TRBJ2-7; the tabulated D call, TRBD1, remains unverified against the DNA. TRBV21-1 is a pseudogene locus. The CDR3 is 15 residues long.

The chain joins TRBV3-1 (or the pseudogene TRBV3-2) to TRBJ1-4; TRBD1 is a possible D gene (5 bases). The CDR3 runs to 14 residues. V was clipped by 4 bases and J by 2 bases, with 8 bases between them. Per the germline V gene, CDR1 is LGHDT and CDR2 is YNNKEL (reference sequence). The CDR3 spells CASSLRVTNEKLFF. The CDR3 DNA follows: TGTGCCAGCAGCCTCAGGGTTACTAATGAAAAACTGTTTTTT.

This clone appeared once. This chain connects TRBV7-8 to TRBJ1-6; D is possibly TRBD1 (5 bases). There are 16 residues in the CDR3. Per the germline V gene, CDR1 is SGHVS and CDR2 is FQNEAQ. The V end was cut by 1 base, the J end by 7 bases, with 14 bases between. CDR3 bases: TGTGCCAGCAGCTTAGGGGCGGGGGAGACGAATTCACCCCTCCACTTT. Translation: CASSLGAGETNSPLHF.